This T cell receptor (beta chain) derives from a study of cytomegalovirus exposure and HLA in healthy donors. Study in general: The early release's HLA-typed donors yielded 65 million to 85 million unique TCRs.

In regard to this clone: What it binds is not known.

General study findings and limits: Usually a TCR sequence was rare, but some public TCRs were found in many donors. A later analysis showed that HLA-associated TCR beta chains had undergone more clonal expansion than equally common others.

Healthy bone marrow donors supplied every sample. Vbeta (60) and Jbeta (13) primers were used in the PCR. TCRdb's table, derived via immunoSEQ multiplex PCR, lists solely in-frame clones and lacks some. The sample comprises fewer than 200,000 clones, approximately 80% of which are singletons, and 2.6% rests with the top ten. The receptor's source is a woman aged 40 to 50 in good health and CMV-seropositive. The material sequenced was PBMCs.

DNA of the CDR3: TGTGCCAGTAGTGCCCGCTATAGCAATCAGCCCCAGCATTTT. Translating gives CASSARYSNQPQHF. The rearrangement links TRBV19 to TRBJ1-5, with unresolved D. V lost 5 bases and J lost 0, with 8 bases in between. Germline V lookup: CDR1 LNHDA, CDR2 SQIVND (reference sequence). This CDR3 has 14 residues.